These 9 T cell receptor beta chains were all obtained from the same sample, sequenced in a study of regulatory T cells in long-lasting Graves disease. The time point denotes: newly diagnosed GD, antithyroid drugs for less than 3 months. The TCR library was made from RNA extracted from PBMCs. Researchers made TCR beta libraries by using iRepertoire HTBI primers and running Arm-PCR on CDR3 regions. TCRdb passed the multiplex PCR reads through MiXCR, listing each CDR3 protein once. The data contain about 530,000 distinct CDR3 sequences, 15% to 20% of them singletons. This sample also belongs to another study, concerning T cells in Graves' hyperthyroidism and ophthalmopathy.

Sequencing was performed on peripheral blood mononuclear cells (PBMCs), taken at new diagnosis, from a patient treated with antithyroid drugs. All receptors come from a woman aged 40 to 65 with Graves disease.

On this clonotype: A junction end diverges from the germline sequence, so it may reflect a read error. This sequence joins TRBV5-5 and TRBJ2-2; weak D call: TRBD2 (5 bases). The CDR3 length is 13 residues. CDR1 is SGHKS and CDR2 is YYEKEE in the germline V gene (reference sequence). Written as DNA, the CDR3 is TGTGCCAGCAGCCGACTATCTACCGGGGAGCCGTTTTTT. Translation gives CASSRLSTGEPFF.

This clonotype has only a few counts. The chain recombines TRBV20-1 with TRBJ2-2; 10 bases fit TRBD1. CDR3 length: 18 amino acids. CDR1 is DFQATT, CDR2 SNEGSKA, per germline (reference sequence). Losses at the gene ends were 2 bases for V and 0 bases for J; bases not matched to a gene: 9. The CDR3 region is CSARPTDRGRTNTGELFF. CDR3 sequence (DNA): TGCAGTGCTAGACCGACAGACAGGGGGCGAACGAACACCGGGGAGCTGTTTTTT.

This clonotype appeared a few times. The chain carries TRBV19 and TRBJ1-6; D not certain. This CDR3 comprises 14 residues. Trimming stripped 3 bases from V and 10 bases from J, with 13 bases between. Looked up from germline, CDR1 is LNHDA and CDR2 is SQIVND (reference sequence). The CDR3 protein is CASSIRAVSSPLHF. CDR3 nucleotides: TGTGCCAGTAGTATTCGAGCAGTGTCCTCACCCCTCCACTTT.

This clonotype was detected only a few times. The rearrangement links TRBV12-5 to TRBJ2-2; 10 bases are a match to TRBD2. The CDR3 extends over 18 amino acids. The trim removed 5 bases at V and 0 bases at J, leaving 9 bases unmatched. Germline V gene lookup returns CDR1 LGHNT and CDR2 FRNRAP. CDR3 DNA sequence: TGTGCTAGTGGTCCTCCGGGACTAGCGACCTCGAACACCGGGGAGCTGTTTTTT. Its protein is CASGPPGLATSNTGELFF.

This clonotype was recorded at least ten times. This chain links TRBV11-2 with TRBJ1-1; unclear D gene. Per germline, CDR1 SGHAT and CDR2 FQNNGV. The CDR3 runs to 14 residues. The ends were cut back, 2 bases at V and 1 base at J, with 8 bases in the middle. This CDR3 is CASSLQTKNTEAFF. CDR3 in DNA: TGTGCCAGCAGCTTACAAACTAAGAACACTGAAGCTTTCTTT.

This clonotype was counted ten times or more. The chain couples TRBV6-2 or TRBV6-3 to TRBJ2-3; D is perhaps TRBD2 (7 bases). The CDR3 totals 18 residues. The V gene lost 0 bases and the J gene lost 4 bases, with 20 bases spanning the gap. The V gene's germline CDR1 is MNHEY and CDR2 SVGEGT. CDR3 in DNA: TGTGCCAGCAGTTACTCCTACCTGAGGGGGGGCGACCCAGATACGCAGTATTTT. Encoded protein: CASSYSYLRGGDPDTQYF.

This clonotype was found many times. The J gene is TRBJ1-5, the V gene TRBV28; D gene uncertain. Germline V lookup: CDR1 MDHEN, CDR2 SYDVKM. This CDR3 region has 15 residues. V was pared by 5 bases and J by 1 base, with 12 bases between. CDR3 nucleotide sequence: TGTGCCAGCAGTATGGGTGGCGGGAGCAATCAGCCCCAGCATTTT. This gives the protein CASSMGGGSNQPQHF.

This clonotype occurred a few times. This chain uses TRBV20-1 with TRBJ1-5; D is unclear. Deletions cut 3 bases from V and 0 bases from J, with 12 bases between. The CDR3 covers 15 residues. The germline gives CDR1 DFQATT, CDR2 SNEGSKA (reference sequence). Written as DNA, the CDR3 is TGCAGTGCTAGGGACGGGTCGTATAGCAATCAGCCCCAGCATTTT. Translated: CSARDGSYSNQPQHF.

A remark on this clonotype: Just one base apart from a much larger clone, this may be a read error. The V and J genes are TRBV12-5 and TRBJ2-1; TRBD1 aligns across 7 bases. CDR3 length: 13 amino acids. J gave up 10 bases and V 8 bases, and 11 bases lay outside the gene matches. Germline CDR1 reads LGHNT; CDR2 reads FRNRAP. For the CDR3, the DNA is TGTGCTAGTAGTCAGGGGGTAATCCACGAGCAGTTCTTC. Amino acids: CASSQGVIHEQFF.